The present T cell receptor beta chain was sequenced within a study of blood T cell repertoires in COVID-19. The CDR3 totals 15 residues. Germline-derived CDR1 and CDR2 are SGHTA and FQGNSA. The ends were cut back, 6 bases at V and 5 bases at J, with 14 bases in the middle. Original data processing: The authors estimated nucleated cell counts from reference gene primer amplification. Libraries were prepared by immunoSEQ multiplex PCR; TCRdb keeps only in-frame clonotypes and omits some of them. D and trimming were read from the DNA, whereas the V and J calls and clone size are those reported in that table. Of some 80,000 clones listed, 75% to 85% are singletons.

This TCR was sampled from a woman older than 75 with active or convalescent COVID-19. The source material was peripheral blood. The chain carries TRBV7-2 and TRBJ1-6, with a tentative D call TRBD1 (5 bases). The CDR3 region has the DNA TGTGCCAGCAGGTTTCGCGGGACCGATAATTCACCCCTCCACTTT. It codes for CASRFRGTDNSPLHF. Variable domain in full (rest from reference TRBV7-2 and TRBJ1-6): GAGVSQSPSNKVTEKGKDVELRCDPISGHTALYWYRQSLGQGLEFLIYFQGNSAPDKSGLPSDRFSAERTGGSVSTLTIQRTQQEDSAVYLCASRFRGTDNSPLHFGNGTRLTVT.